These 5 T cell receptor beta chains came from one sample sequenced in a study of T cells after posttransplantation cyclophosphamide. A marrow graft followed busulfan-fludarabine conditioning, with cyclophosphamide on days +3 and +4. Sequencing used immunoSEQ multiplex PCR; TCRdb keeps in-frame clones, though not all of them. The repertoire consists of roughly 5,200 clones, with roughly 72% occurring once and the leading ten covering 15% to 20%. The source was PBMCs, collected 362 days after allogeneic stem cell transplant with posttransplant cyclophosphamide. These receptors were taken from a male patient aged 60 to 75 who received an allogeneic stem cell transplant from an unrelated donor, was CMV-positive, and had acute GVHD only. The graft donor may have contributed some T cells.

The V gene is TRBV4-3, the J gene TRBJ1-2; D perhaps matches TRBD1 (6 bases). The CDR3 is 15 amino acids. Trimming shortened V by 0 bases and J by 4 bases, and 12 bases separated the two germline ends. Germline CDR1 and CDR2: LGHNA and YSLEER. CDR3 in DNA: TGCGCCAGCAGCCAAGATCCCGGACAGTTCTATGGCTACACCTTC. Translating it yields CASSQDPGQFYGYTF.

A few counts support this clone. This chain connects TRBV7-8 to TRBJ1-1; D possibly corresponds to TRBD1 (6 bases). The CDR3 loop spans 15 amino acids. Trimming took off 5 bases at V and 2 bases at J, with 15 bases between the two ends. Germline V gene data show CDR1 as SGHVS and CDR2 as FQNEAQ. The CDR3 loop is CASSRGGGGNTEAFF. CDR3 bases: TGTGCCAGCAGCCGGGGGGGCGGGGGCAACACTGAAGCTTTCTTT.

V is TRBV4-2 and J is TRBJ2-7; D is possibly TRBD1 (5 bases). The germline V and J ends were trimmed by 0 bases and 6 bases, with 15 bases remaining between them. This CDR3 spans 15 amino acids. Germline V gives CDR1 LGHNA, CDR2 YNFKEQ. The CDR3 protein is CASSQDRTTASEQYF. CDR3 sequence (DNA): TGTGCCAGCAGCCAAGATCGGACAACCGCCTCCGAGCAGTACTTC.

This chain uses TRBV2 with TRBJ2-1, with TRBD1 identical over 8 bases. The ends lost 6 bases at V and 8 bases at J; junction bases unmatched: 6. Germline V gene lookup returns CDR1 SNHLY and CDR2 FYNNEI. This CDR3 has 13 residues. The chain's CDR3 is CASSDRGIDEQFF. DNA for the CDR3: TGTGCCAGCAGCGACAGGGGTATCGATGAGCAGTTCTTC.

This clone was counted once. The chain is built from TRBV11-2 and TRBJ2-1; 7 bases align to TRBD1. J gave up 8 bases and V 0 bases, and 13 bases lay outside the gene matches. The germline CDR1 and CDR2 sequences are SGHAT and FQNNGV. The CDR3 is made up of 17 amino acids. The CDR3 region is CASSLDRPDRRGDEQFF. CDR3 sequence (DNA): TGTGCCAGCAGCTTAGATCGGCCGGACAGGAGAGGCGATGAGCAGTTCTTC.